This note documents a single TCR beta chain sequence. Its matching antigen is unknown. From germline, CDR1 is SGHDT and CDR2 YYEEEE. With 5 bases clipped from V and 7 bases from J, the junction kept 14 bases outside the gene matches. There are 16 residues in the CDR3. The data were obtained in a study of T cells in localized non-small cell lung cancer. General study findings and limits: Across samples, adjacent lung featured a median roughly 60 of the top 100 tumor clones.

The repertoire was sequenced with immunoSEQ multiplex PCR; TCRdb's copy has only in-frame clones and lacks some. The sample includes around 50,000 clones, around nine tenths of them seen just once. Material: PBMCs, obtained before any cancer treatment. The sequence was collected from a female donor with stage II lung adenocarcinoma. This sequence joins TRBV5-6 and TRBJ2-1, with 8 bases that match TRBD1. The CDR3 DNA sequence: TGTGCCAGCAGTCGGACAGGGTTAGGGATTGGGAATGAGCAGTTCTTC. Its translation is CASSRTGLGIGNEQFF.